This T cell receptor beta chain originates from a study of blood T cell repertoires in COVID-19. Study information: COVID-19 samples, acute and convalescent, were from the United States, Italy and Spain.

Participants spanned ages about 18 to 90 years and resided in roughly 22 US areas. What the recovered Cohort 3 donors had was two negative PCRs, clearance, or symptom resolution. The authors' processing: The assay estimated nucleated cells by amplifying reference gene primers. TCRdb's copy holds only in-frame clones and misses some; the assay was immunoSEQ multiplex PCR. V and J calls and clone size are given by that table; D and trimming were obtained from the DNA. The table includes about 250,000 clones, approximately 84% detected once. The CDR3 contains 13 residues. The V end lost 5 bases, the J end lost 2 bases, and 9 bases lay between the germline ends. In germline, CDR1 is SGHAT, CDR2 FQNNGV.

The chain uses TRBV11-2 and TRBJ1-1; D remains unclear. The clonotype was recovered from a man aged 45-65 years who had recovered from COVID-19. Sequencing was done on a sample of PBMCs or T cells enriched from blood (not recorded which). The CDR3 DNA follows: TGTGCCAGCAGCCTAAGTTATAACACTGAAGCTTTCTTT. This translates into CASSLSYNTEAFF.